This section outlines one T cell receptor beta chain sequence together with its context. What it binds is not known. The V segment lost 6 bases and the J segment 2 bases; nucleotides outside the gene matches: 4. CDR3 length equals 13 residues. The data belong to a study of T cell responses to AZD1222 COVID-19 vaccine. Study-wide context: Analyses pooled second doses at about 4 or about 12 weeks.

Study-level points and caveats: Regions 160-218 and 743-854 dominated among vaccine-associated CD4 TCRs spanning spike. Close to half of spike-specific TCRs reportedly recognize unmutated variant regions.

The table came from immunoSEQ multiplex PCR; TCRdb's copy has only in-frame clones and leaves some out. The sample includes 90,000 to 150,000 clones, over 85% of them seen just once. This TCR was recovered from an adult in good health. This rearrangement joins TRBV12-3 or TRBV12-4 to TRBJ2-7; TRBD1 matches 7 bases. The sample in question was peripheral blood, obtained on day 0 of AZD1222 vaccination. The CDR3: CASRLTGAYEQYF. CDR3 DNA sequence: TGTGCCAGCAGACTAACAGGGGCCTACGAGCAGTACTTC.